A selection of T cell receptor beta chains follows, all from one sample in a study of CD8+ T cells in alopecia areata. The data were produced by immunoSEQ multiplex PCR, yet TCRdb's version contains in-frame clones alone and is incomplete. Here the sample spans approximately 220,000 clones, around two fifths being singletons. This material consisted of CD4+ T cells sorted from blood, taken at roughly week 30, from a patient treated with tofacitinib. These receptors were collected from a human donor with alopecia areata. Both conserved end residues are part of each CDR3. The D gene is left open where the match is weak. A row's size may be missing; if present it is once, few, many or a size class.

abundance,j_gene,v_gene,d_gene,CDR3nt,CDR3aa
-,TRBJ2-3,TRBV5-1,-,TGCGCCAGCAGCAGAAACAGGGACGGAGGTACGCAGTATTTT,CASSRNRDGGTQYF
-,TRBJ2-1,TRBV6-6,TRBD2,TGTGCCAGCAGCCAACTAGCGGGAGGGCCCCATGAGCAGTTCTTC,CASSQLAGGPHEQFF
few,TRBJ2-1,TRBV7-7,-,TGTGCTAGCTCTTCGGGGCCCAATGAGCAGTTCTTC,CASSSGPNEQFF
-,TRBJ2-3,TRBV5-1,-,TGCGCCAGCAGCTTGGTCGGCATTCAGACAGATACGCAGTATTTT,CASSLVGIQTDTQYF
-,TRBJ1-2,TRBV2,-,TGTGCCAGCAGTACAGGGAACTATGGCTACACCTTC,CASSTGNYGYTF
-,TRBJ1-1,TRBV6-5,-,TGTGCCAGCAGCCAATCGAACACAGGGTACTCAGCTTTCTTT,CASSQSNTGYSAFF
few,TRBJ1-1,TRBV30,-,TGTGCCTGGAGGTCCCTAGGGAACACTGAAGCTTTCTTT,CAWRSLGNTEAFF
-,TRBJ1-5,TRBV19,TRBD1,TGTGCCAGTAGCGAGACGGGACAGTACAATCAGCCCCAGCATTTT,CASSETGQYNQPQHF
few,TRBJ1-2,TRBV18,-,TGTGCCAGCTCACCGCGGCTAACCTATGGCTACACCTTC,CASSPRLTYGYTF
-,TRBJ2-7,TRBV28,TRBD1,TGTGCCAGCAGTAGTGCCGGGACAGATTTCTACGAGCAGTACTTC,CASSSAGTDFYEQYF
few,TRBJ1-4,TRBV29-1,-,TGCAGCGTGCTATGGGGGGGTAGTGAAAAACTGTTTTTT,CSVLWGGSEKLFF
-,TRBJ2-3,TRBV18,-,TGTGCCAGCTCACCACCGATCGCGGATACGCAGTATTTT,CASSPPIADTQYF
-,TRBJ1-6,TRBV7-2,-,TGTGCCAGCAGCTCCCGGACAGTCTCCTATAATTCACCCCTCCACTTT,CASSSRTVSYNSPLHF
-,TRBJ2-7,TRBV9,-,TGTGCCAGCAGCGGCCAGGGTCTGGACGAGCAGTACTTC,CASSGQGLDEQYF
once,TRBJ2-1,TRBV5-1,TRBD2,TGCGCCAGCAGCTTGGGTAGCGGGAGGTGGAATGAGCAGTTCTTC,CASSLGSGRWNEQFF
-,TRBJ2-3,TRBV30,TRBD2,TGTGCCTGGAGTGTGGGCGGGAGTGGGGATACGCAGTATTTT,CAWSVGGSGDTQYF
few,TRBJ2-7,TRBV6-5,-,TGTGCCAGCAGGCAGGTCAGCACCTACGAGCAGTACTTC,CASRQVSTYEQYF
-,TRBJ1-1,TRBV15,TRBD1,TGTGCCACCAGCAGAGGCGGACAGGGTAACACTGAAGCTTTCTTT,CATSRGGQGNTEAFF
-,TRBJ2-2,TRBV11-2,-,TGTGCCAGCAGCTTTAGCTGGACCGGGGAGCTGTTTTTT,CASSFSWTGELFF
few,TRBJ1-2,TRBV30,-,TGTGCCTGGAGTAGGGATGGCTACACCTTC,CAWSRDGYTF
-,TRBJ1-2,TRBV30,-,TGTGCCTGGAGTGTATTCGGGGGCGCGGGATATGGCTACACCTTC,CAWSVFGGAGYGYTF
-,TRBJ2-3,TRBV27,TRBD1,TGTGCCAGCGCCCCCTTCAAGCCGGGACAGGGTCCAGATACGCAGTATTTT,CASAPFKPGQGPDTQYF
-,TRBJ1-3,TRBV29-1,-,TGCAGCGTACAGGGATTCTCTGGAAACACCATATATTTT,CSVQGFSGNTIYF
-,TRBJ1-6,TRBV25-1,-,TGTGCCAGCAGGAGGGGGACCGATTCACCCCTCCACTTT,CASRRGTDSPLHF
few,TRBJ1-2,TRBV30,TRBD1,TGTGCCTGGAGTACCTCTGGAAGACAGGGCGACTATGGCTACACCTTC,CAWSTSGRQGDYGYTF
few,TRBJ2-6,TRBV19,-,TGTGCCAGTAGTAATAGACGGATCTCTGGGGCCAACGTCCTGACTTTC,CASSNRRISGANVLTF
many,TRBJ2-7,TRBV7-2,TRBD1,TGTGCCAGCACACCGGGACAGGGACGGTACGAGCAGTACTTC,CASTPGQGRYEQYF
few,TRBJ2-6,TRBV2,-,TGTGCCAGCATCGGGGAACCCGGGGCCAACGTCCTGACTTTC,CASIGEPGANVLTF
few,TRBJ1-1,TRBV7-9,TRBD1,TGTGCCAGCAGCTGGGACAGGGGGAGCACTGAAGCTTTCTTT,CASSWDRGSTEAFF
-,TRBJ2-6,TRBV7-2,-,TGTGCCAGCAGCTTACAGGGGCGACGTTCTGGGGCCAACGTCCTGACTTTC,CASSLQGRRSGANVLTF
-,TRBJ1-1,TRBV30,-,TGTGCCTGGAGCCGACAGAAGTTGAACACTGAAGCTTTCTTT,CAWSRQKLNTEAFF
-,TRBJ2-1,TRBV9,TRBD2,TGTGCCAGCAGCGCCACACTAGCGGGGGGAGTAAATGAGCAGTTCTTC,CASSATLAGGVNEQFF
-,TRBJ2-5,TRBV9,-,TGTGCCAGCAGTCTCAGAGAGACCCAGTACTTC,CASSLRETQYF
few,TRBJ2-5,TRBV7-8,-,TGTGCCAGCAGCTTCAGTCGGGAGACCCAGTACTTC,CASSFSRETQYF
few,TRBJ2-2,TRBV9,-,TGTGCCAGCAGCGTATACATCGGGGAGCTGTTTTTT,CASSVYIGELFF
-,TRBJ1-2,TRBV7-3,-,TGTGCCAGCAGCCCGACCCGGGGGGGCGGCTATGGCTACACCTTC,CASSPTRGGGYGYTF
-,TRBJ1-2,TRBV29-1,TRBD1,TGCAGCGTGCGCAGGGGGGGTTTCTATGGCTACACCTTC,CSVRRGGFYGYTF
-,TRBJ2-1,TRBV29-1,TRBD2,TGCAGCGTTGAAGTAGGCAACCGGGCGTCCGGATGGGGACTAGCTCGAAATGAGCAGTTCTTC,CSVEVGNRASGWGLARNEQFF
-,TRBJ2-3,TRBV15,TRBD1,TGTGCCACCAGCAGAGGAGGGACAGCAGGGGCCTTCACAGATACGCAGTATTTT,CATSRGGTAGAFTDTQYF
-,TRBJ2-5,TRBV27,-,TGTGCCAGCAGTACCTCAGGGAGGGAGACCCAGTACTTC,CASSTSGRETQYF
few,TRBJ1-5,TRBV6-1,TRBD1,TGTGCCAGCAGGGGACAGGGGGCAGGGAATCAGCCCCAGCATTTT,CASRGQGAGNQPQHF
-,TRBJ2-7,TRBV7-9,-,TGTGCCAGCAGGGGTGGGTCCTACGAGCAGTACTTC,CASRGGSYEQYF
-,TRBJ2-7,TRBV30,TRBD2,TGTGCCTGGAGTGTCTCTAGCGGGTTTTACGAGCAGTACTTC,CAWSVSSGFYEQYF
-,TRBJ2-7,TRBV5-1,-,TGCGCCAGCAGCATACAAGACTACGAGCAGTACTTC,CASSIQDYEQYF
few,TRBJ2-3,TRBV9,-,TGTGCCAGCAGCGAGCAAGATACGCAGTATTTT,CASSEQDTQYF
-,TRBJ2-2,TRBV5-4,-,TGTGCCAGCAGCTCCCGGATTGCGGGATTGAACACCGGGGAGCTGTTTTTT,CASSSRIAGLNTGELFF